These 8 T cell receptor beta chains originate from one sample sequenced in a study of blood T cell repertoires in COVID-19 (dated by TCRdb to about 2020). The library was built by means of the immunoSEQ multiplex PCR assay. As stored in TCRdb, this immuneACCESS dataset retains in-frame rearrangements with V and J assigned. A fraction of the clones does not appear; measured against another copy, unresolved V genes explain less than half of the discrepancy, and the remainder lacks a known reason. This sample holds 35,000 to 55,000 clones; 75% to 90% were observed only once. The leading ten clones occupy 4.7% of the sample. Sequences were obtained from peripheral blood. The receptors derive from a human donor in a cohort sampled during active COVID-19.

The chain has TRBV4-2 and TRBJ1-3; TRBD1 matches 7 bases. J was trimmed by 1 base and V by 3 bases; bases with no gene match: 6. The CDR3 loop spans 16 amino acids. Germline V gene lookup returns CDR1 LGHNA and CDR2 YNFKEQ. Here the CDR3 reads CASSHNRGRSGNTIYF. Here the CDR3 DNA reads TGTGCCAGCAGCCATAACAGGGGCAGGTCTGGAAACACCATATATTTT.

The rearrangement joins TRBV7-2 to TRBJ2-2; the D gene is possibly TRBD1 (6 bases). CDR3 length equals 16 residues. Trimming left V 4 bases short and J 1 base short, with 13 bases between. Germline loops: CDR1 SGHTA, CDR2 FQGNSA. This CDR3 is CASSSGQQGNTGELFF. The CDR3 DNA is TGTGCCAGCAGCTCCGGACAGCAAGGGAACACCGGGGAGCTGTTTTTT.

CDR3 protein: CASSSKGQGDEQFF. The CDR3, as DNA: TGTGCCAGCAGCTCAAAGGGACAGGGGGATGAGCAGTTCTTC. The chain is built from TRBV7-9 and TRBJ2-1; 11 bases are a match to TRBD1. Germline V lookup: CDR1 SEHNR, CDR2 FQNEAQ (reference sequence). This CDR3 contains 14 residues. V dropped 4 bases and J dropped 8; count of bases not matched to a gene: 4.

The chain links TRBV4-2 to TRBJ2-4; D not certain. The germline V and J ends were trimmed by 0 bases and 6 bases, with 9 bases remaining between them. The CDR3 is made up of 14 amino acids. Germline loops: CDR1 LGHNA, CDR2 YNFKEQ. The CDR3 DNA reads TGTGCCAGCAGCCAAGAGAGGCGCGGAAACATTCAGTACTTC. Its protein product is CASSQERRGNIQYF.

The CDR3 is CASRDPGDTEAFF. The CDR3 DNA reads as TGTGCCAGCAGGGACCCGGGGGACACTGAAGCTTTCTTT. The chain employs TRBV28 and TRBJ1-1; TRBD1 is a possible D gene (5 bases). The CDR3 is 13 residues long. Deletions cut 6 bases from V and 3 bases from J, with 11 bases between. The V gene's germline CDR1 is MDHEN and CDR2 SYDVKM.

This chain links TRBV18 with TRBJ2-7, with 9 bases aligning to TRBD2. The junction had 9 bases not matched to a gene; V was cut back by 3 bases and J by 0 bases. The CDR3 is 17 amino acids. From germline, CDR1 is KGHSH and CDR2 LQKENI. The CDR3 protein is CASSPASGKTHSYEQYF. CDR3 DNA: TGTGCCAGCTCACCGGCTAGCGGGAAGACGCACTCCTACGAGCAGTACTTC.

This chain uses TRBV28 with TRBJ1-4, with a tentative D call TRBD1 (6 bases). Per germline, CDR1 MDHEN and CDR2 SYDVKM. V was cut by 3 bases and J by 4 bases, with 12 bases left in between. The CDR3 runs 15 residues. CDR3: CASSLRQVFNEKLFF. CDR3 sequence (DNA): TGTGCCAGCAGTTTGCGACAGGTCTTTAATGAAAAACTGTTTTTT.

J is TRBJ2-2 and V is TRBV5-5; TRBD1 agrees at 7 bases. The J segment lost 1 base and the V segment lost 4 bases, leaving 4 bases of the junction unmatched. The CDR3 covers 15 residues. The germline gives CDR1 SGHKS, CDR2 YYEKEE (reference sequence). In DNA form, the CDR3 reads TGTGCCAGCAGCACAGGGACAGTGAACACCGGGGAGCTGTTTTTT. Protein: CASSTGTVNTGELFF.